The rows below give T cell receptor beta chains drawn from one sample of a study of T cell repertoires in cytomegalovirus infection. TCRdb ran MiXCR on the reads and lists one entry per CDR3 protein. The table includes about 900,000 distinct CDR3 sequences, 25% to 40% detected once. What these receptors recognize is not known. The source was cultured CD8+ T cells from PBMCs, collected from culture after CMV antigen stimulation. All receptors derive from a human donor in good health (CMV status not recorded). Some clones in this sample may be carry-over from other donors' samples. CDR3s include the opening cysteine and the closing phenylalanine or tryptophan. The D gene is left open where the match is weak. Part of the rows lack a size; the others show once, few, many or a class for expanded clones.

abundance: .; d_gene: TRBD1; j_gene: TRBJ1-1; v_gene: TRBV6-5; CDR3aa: CASSYSGQKNTEAFF; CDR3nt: TGTGCCAGCAGTTACTCGGGACAGAAGAACACTGAAGCTTTCTTT
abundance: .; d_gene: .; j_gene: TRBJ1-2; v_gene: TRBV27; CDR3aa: CASSSGRVSYGYTF; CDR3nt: TGTGCCAGCAGTTCGGGCCGAGTGAGCTATGGCTACACCTTC
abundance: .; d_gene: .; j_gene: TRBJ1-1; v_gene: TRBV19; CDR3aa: CASSSEGNTEAFF; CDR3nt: TGTGCCAGTAGTAGTGAGGGGAACACTGAAGCTTTCTTT
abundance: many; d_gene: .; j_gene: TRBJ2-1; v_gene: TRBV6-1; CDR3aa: CASSADVGSSYNEQFF; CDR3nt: TGTGCCAGCAGTGCGGACGTAGGTAGCTCCTACAATGAGCAGTTCTTC
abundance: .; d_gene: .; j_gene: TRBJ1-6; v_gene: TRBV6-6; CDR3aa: CASSLNTIREPLHF; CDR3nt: TGTGCCAGCAGTCTCAATACTATTCGGGAACCCCTCCACTTT
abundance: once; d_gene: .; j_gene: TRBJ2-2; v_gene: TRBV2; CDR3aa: CAIQGAGELFF; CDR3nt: TGTGCCATTCAGGGTGCCGGGGAGCTGTTTTTT
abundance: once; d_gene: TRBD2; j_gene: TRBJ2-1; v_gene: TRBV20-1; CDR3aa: CSAELAGYNEQFF; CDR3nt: TGCAGTGCTGAGCTAGCGGGGTACAATGAGCAGTTCTTC
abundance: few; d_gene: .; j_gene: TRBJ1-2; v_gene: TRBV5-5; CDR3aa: CASSLGRATYQYGYTF; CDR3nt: TGTGCCAGCAGCTTGGGCCGGGCCACATACCAGTATGGCTACACCTTC
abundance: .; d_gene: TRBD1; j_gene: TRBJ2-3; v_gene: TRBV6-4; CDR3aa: CASSPSTGQGPDTQYF; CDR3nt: TGTGCCAGCAGTCCTTCGACAGGACAGGGTCCAGATACGCAGTATTTT
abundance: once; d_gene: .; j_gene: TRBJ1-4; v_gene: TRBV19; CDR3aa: CASWGTEEEKLFF; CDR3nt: TGTGCCAGTTGGGGGACGGAGGAAGAAAAACTGTTTTTT
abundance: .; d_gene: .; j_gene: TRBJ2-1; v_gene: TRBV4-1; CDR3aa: CASSRSGFEQFF; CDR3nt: TGCGCCAGCAGCCGCTCAGGGTTTGAGCAGTTCTTC
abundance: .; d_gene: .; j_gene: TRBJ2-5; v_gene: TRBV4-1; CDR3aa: CASSQDAGPLLETQYF; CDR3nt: TGCGCCAGCAGCCAAGACGCAGGGCCACTACTAGAGACCCAGTACTTC
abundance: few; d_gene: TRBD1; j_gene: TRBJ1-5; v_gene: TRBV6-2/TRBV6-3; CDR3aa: CASSYSGQISNQPQHF; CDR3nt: TGTGCCAGCAGTTACTCGGGACAGATTAGCAATCAGCCCCAGCATTTT
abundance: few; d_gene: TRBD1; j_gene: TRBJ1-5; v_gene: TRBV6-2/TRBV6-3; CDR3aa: CASGLTGERPQHF; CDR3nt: TGTGCCAGCGGCTTAACAGGGGAACGGCCCCAGCATTTT
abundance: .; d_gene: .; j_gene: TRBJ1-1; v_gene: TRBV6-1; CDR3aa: CASSLKIEAFF; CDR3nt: TGTGCCAGCAGCCTAAAAATCGAAGCTTTCTTT
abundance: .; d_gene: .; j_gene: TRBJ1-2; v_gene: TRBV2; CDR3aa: CASSEALQIFGQGKYGYTF; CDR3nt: TGTGCCAGCAGTGAAGCGCTTCAAATTTTCGGTCAGGGGAAATATGGCTACACCTTC
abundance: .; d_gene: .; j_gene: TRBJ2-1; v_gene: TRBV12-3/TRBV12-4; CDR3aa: CASSPPGRGLNEQFF; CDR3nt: TGTGCCAGCAGTCCCCCAGGGAGAGGTTTGAATGAGCAGTTCTTC
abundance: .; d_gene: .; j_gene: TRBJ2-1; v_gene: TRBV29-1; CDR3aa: CSVQYPYNEQFF; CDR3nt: TGCAGCGTCCAGTACCCATACAATGAGCAGTTCTTC
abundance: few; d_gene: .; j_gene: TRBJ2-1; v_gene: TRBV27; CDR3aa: CASSLSQENEQFF; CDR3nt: TGTGCCAGCAGTTTATCCCAGGAAAATGAGCAGTTCTTC
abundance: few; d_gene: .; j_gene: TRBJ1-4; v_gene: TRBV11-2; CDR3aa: CASSLVGRTNEKLFF; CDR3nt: TGTGCCAGCAGCTTAGTAGGCAGAACTAATGAAAAACTGTTTTTT
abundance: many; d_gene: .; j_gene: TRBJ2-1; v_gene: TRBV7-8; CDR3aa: CASIHGGRGSTIYNEQFF; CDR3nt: TGTGCCAGCATCCACGGAGGCCGGGGTAGTACCATATACAATGAGCAGTTCTTC
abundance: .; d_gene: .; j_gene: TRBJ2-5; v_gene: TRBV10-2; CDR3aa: CASSETGQETQYF; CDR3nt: TGCGCCAGCAGTGAGACAGGGCAAGAGACCCAGTACTTC
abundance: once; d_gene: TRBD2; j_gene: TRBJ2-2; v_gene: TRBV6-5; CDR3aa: CASSYVLAGEINTGELFF; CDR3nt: TGTGCCAGCAGTTACGTCCTAGCGGGGGAGATCAACACCGGGGAGCTGTTTTTT
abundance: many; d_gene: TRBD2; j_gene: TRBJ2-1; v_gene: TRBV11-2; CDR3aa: CASSWLAGPYNEQFF; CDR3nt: TGTGCCAGCAGCTGGCTAGCGGGGCCCTACAATGAGCAGTTCTTC
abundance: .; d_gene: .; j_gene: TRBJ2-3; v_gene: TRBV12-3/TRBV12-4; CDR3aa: CASSFRPDMQYF; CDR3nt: TGTGCCAGCAGTTTTCGTCCAGATATGCAGTATTTT
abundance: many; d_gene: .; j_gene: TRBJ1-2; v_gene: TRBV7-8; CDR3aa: CASSPAGLDYGYTF; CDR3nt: TGTGCCAGCAGCCCCGCTGGTTTGGACTATGGCTACACCTTC
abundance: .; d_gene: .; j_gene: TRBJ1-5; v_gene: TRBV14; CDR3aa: CVSSQLSGLPSQPQHF; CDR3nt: TGTGTCAGCAGCCAATTATCCGGACTGCCTAGTCAGCCCCAGCATTTT
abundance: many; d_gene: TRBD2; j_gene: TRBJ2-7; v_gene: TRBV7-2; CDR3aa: CASSLVSGGNSYEQYF; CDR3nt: TGTGCCAGCAGCTTAGTCAGCGGGGGGAACTCCTACGAGCAGTACTTC
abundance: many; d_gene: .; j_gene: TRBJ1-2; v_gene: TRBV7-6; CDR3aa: CASSLMPQVEGYTF; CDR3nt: TGTGCCAGCAGCTTAATGCCGCAGGTCGAAGGCTACACCTTC
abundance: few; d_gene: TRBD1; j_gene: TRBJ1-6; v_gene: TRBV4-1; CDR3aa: CASSQPRTGNNSPLHF; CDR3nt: TGCGCCAGCAGCCAACCCCGGACAGGCAATAATTCACCCCTCCACTTT
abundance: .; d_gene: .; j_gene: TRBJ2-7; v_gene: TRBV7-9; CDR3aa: CASLGTTYEQYF; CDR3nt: TGTGCCAGCCTAGGCACCACCTACGAGCAGTACTTC
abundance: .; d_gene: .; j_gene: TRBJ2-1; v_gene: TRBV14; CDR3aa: CASSQGPGDLYNEQFF; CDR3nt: TGTGCCAGCAGCCAAGGTCCAGGGGACCTTTACAATGAGCAGTTCTTC
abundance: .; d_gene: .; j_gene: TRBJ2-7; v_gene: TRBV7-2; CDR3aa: CASSSGVNYQHF; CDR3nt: TGTGCCAGCAGCTCGGGGGTAAACTATCAGCACTTC
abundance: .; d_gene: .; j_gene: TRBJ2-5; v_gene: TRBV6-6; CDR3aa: CASTRLGGRETQYF; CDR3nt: TGTGCCAGCACCAGACTCGGGGGGCGGGAGACCCAGTACTTC
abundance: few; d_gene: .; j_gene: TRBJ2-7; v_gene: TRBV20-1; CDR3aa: CSAPSRHSYEQYF; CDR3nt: TGCAGTGCTCCGAGTAGACACTCCTACGAGCAGTACTTC
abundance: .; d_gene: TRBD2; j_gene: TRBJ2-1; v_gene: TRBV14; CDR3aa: CASSNRLAGGREQFF; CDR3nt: TGTGCCAGCAGCAACAGACTAGCGGGGGGGCGTGAGCAGTTCTTC
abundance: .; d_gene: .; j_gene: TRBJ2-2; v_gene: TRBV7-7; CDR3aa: CASSKATGELFF; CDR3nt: TGTGCTAGCAGCAAAGCTACCGGGGAGCTGTTTTTT
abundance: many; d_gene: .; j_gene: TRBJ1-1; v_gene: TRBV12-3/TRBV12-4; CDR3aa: CASRKIPTLGTEAFF; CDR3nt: TGTGCCAGCAGGAAGATTCCGACCCTTGGGACTGAAGCTTTCTTT
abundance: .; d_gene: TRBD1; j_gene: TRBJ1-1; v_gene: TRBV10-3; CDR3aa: CATLGQGARLRTEAFF; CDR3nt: TGTGCCACTCTCGGACAGGGGGCCAGGTTGAGGACTGAAGCTTTCTTT
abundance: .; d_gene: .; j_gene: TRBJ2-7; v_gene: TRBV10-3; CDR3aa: CAISGRTVLTYEQYF; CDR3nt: TGTGCCATCAGTGGGAGGACAGTACTAACCTACGAGCAGTACTTC
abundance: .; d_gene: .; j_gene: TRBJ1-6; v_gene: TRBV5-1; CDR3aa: CASSLVALNSPLHF; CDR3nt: TGCGCCAGCAGCTTGGTCGCCTTGAATTCACCCCTCCACTTT
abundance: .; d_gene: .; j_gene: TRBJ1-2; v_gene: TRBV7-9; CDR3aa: CASSLAGQPTNYGYTF; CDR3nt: TGTGCCAGCAGCTTAGCTGGACAACCCACTAACTATGGCTACACCTTC
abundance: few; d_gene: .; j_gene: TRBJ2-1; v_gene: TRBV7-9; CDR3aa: CASSLELVAYNEQFF; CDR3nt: TGTGCCAGCAGCTTAGAGCTAGTAGCCTACAATGAGCAGTTCTTC
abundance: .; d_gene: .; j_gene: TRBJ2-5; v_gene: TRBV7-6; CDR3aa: CASSSVGVKETQYF; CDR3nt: TGTGCCAGCAGCTCAGTTGGGGTAAAAGAGACCCAGTACTTC
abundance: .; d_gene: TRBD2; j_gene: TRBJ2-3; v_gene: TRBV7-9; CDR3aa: CANSSLAGGGKDTQYF; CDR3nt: TGTGCCAACAGCTCGCTAGCGGGGGGCGGAAAAGATACGCAGTATTTT